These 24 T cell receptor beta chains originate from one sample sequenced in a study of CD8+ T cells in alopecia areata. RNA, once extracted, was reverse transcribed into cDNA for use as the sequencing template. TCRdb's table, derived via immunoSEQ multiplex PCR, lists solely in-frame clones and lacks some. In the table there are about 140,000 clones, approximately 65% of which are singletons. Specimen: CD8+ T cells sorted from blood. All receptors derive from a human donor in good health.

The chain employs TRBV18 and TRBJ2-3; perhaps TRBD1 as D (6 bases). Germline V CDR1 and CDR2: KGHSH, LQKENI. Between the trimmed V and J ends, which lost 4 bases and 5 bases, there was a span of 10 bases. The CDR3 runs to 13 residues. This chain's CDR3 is CASSLNREDTQYF. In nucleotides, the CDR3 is TGTGCCAGCTCACTAAACAGGGAAGATACGCAGTATTTT.

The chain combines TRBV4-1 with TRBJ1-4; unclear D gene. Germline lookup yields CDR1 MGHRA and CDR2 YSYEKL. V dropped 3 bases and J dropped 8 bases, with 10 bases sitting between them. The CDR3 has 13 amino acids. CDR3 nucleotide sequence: TGCGCCAGCAGCCATCAAGTATACGAAAAACTGTTTTTT. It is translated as CASSHQVYEKLFF.

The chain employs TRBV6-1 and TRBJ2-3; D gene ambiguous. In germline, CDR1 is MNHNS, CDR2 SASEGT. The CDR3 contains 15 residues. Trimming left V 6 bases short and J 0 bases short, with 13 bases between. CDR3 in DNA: TGTGCCAGCAGGGACGGCACTGGAAGCACAGATACGCAGTATTTT. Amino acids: CASRDGTGSTDTQYF.

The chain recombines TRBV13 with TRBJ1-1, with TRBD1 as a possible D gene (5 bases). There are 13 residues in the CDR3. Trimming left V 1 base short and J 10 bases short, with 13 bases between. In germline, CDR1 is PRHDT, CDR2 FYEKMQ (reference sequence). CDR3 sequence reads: CASSLDRYAIAFF. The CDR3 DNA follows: TGTGCCAGCAGCTTAGACAGGTACGCGATAGCTTTCTTT. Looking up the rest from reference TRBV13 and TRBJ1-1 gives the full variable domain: AAGVIQSPRHLIKEKRETATLKCYPIPRHDTVYWYQQGPGQDPQFLISFYEKMQSDKGSIPDRFSAQQFSDYHSELNMSSLELGDSALYFCASSLDRYAIAFFGQGTRLTVV.

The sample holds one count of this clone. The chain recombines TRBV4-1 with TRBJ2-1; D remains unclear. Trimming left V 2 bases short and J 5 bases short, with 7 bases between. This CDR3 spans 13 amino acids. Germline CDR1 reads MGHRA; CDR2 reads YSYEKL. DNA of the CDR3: TGCGCCAGCAGCCAACTTGGGGACAATGAGCAGTTCTTC. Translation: CASSQLGDNEQFF.

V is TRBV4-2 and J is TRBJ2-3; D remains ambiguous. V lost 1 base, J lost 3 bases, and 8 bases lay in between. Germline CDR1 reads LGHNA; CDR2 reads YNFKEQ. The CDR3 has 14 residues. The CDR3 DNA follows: TGTGCCAGCAGCCAAGCGTTAGGGACAGATACGCAGTATTTT. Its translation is CASSQALGTDTQYF.

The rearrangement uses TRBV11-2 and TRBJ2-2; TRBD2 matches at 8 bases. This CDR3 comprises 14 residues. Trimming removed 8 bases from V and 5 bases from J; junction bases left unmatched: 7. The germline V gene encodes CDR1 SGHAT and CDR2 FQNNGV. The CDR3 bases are TGTGCCAGCCGAGCGGGAGCTGAAACCGGGGAGCTGTTTTTT. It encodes CASRAGAETGELFF.

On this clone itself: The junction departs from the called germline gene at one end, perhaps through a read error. CDR3 sequence: CASSLAWGQAIQF. CDR3 coding DNA: TGTGCCAGCAGCTTGGCTTGGGGACAGGCTATACAATTC. The chain links TRBV5-6 to TRBJ2-7, with 8 positions matching TRBD1. The CDR3 runs 13 residues. Per germline, CDR1 SGHDT and CDR2 YYEEEE. Full variable domain (outside the CDR3, taken from reference TRBV5-6 and TRBJ2-7): DAGVTQSPTHLIKTRGQQVTLRCSPKSGHDTVSWYQQALGQGPQFIFQYYEEEERQRGNFPDRFSGHQFPNYSSELNVNALLLGDSALYLCASSLAWGQAIQFGPGTRLTVT.

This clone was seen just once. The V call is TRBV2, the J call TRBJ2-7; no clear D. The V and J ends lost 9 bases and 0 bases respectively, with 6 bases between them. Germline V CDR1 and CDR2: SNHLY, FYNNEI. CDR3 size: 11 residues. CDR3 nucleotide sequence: TGTGCCAGTTGGGACTCCTACGAGCAGTACTTC. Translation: CASWDSYEQYF.

The CDR3 DNA reads TGTGCCAGCAGTTTTTATGGAAGGGTCACGGACGAGCAGTACTTC. Its protein is CASSFYGRVTDEQYF. The gene calls are TRBV28 and TRBJ2-7; no reliable D call. The CDR3 length is 15 residues. Looked up from germline, CDR1 is MDHEN and CDR2 is SYDVKM. Trimming took off 3 bases at V and 5 bases at J, with 17 bases between the two ends.

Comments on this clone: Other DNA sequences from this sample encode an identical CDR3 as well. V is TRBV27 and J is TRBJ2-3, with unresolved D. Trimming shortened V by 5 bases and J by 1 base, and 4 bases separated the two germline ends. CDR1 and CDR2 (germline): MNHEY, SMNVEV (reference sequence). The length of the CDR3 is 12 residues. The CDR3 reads CASSPGTDTQYF. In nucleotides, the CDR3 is TGTGCCAGCAGTCCCGGCACAGATACGCAGTATTTT.

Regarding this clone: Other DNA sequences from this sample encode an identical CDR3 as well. The CDR3 region is CASSLSGDTQYF. The CDR3 region has the DNA TGTGCCAGCAGCTTATCGGGAGATACGCAGTATTTT. The V and J genes are TRBV7-9 and TRBJ2-3; D uncertain. The CDR3 is 12 residues long. V lost 2 bases to trimming and J lost 5 bases, with 5 bases between them. Germline V gene data show CDR1 as SEHNR and CDR2 as FQNEAQ (reference sequence). The full variable domain, its missing parts supplied by reference TRBV7-9 and TRBJ2-3, is DTGVSQNPRHKITKRGQNVTFRCDPISEHNRLYWYRQTLGQGPEFLTYFQNEAQLEKSRLLSDRFSAERPKGSFSTLEIQRTEQGDSAMYLCASSLSGDTQYFGPGTRLTVL.

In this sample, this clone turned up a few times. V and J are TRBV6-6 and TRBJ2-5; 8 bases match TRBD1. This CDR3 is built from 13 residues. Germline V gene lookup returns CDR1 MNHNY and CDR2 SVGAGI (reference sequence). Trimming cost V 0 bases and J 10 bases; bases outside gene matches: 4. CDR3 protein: CASSYSVTGDQYF. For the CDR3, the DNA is TGTGCCAGCAGTTACTCAGTGACAGGGGACCAGTACTTC.

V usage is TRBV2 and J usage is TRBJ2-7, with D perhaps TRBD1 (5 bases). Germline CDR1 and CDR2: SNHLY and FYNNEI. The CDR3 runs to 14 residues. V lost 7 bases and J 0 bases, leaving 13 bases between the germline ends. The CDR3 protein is CASTGMTDSYEQYF. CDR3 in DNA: TGTGCCAGCACCGGAATGACAGACTCCTACGAGCAGTACTTC.

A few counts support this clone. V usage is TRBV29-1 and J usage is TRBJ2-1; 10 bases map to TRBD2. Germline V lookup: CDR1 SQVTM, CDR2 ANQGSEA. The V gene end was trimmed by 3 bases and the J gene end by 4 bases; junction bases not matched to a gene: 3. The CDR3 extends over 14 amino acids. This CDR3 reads CSVEGTSAYNEQFF. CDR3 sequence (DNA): TGCAGCGTTGAGGGGACTAGCGCTTACAATGAGCAGTTCTTC.

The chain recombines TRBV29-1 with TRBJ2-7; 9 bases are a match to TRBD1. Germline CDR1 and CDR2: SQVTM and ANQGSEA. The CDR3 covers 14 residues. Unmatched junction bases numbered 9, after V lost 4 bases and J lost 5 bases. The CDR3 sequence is CSVVPDRGPHEQYF. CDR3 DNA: TGCAGCGTTGTTCCGGACAGGGGCCCCCACGAGCAGTACTTC.

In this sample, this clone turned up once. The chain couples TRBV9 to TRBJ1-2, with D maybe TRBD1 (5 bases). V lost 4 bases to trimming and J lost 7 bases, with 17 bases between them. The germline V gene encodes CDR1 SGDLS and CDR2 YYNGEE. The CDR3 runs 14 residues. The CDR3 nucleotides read TGTGCCAGCAGCTCACTGGGGGGGAGCGCTGGCTACACCTTC. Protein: CASSSLGGSAGYTF.

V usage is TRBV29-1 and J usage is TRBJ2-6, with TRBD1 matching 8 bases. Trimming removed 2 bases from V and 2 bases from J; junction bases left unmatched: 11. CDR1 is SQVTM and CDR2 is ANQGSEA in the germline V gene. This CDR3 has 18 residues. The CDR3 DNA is TGCAGCGTTGAATCTAGACAGGGGAGAAATCCTGGGGCCAACGTCCTGACTTTC. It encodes CSVESRQGRNPGANVLTF.

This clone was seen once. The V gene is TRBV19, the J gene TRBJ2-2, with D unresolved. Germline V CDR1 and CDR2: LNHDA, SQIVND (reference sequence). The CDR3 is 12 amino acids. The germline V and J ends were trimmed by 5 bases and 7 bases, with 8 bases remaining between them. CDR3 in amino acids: CASSVSSGELFF. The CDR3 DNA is TGTGCCAGTAGTGTTTCTAGCGGGGAGCTGTTTTTT.

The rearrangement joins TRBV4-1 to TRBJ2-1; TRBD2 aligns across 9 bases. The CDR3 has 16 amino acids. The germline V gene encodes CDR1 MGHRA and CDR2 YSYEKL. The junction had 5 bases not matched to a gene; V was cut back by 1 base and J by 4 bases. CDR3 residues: CASSQVLAGTYNEQFF. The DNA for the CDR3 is TGCGCCAGCAGCCAAGTTCTAGCGGGGACATACAATGAGCAGTTCTTC.

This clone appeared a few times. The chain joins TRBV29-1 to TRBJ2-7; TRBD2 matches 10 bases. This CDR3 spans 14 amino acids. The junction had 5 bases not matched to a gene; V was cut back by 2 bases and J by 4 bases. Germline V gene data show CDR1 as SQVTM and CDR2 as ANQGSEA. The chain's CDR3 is CSVELAGGAYEQYF. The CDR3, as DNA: TGCAGCGTTGAATTAGCGGGAGGAGCGTACGAGCAGTACTTC.

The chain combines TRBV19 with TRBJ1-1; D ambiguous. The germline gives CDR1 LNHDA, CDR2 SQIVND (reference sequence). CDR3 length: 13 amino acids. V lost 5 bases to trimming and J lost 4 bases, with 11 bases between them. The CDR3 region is CASSEILGTEAFF. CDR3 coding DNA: TGTGCCAGTAGTGAGATCCTGGGCACTGAAGCTTTCTTT. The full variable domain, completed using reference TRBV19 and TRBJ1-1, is DGGITQSPKYLFRKEGQNVTLSCEQNLNHDAMYWYRQDPGQGLRLIYYSQIVNDFQKGDIAEGYSVSREKKESFPLTVTSAQKNPTAFYLCASSEILGTEAFFGQGTRLTVV.

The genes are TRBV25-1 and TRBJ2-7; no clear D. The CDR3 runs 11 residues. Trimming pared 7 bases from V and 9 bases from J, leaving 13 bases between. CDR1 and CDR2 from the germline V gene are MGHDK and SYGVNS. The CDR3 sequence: CASILQSRQYF. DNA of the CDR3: TGTGCCAGCATTTTACAGTCGCGGCAGTACTTC.

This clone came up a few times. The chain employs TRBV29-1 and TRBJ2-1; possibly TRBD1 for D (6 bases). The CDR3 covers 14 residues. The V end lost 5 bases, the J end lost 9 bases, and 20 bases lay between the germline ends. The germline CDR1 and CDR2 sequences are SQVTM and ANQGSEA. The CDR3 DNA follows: TGCAGCGTTACGACAGGTTGGGGTGGGGTTGAGCAGTTCTTC. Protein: CSVTTGWGGVEQFF.